This entry describes one T cell receptor (beta chain). This clone was seen just once. Its antigen is unknown. One base away there is no much larger clone; base qualities are not given. This sample is drawn from a study of blood T cell repertoires in COVID-19 (TCRdb year 2020). Looking at the study overall: Collaborator samples came from the United States, Italy and Spain and covered acute and convalescent phases of COVID-19. Where HLA class I and class II types were available, the types were taken from metadata supplied by the sample provider, not from assay-based typing. A de-identified subject ID, COVID-19 status, age in years and sex were almost always included in the sample metadata. Subjects who had been exposed to COVID-19, were actively infected with it, or had recovered from it provided the deeply sampled blood TCRbeta repertoires that made up the dataset. The samples were drawn from two sources: the first 160 participants of the ongoing ImmuneRACE study, and 1,200 or so subjects contributed by 6 global collaborators. The repertoires were released in a freely available public database meant as a resource for research on the immune response to SARS-CoV-2. The material from the prospective study consisted of cDNA or gDNA derived from T cells, B-cell-depleted T cells, or PBMCs.

Samples from volunteer blood donors who had recovered from COVID-19 were contributed by a second Seattle source. Whole blood was collected in K2EDTA tubes by collaborating institutions according to the institutions' own protocols. Collaborator samples were shipped for TCRbeta analysis as frozen whole blood, isolated PBMCs, or DNA extracted from either sample type. TCRbeta CDR3 regions were amplified from genomic DNA using the immunoSEQ Assay, a bias-controlled multiplex PCR. The study's own analysis went as follows. Within the assay, amplification of reference gene primers was used to estimate how many nucleated cells each sample contained. To quantify the absolute abundance of each unique TCRbeta CDR3 rearrangement, sequence reads were collapsed and filtered. For each sample, productive Simpson clonality was calculated as the square root of Simpson's diversity index across productive rearrangements. TCRdb obtained this table from immuneACCESS and retained in-frame rearrangements with V and J assigned. These tables miss some clones; where compared with another copy, unresolved V genes account for less than half of the shortfall, and the remainder is unexplained. Clone size and the V and J calls come from that table; the DNA yielded D and trimming. The sample yields fewer than 300,000 clones; roughly 86% were counted once. The ten largest account for about 10% of the sample.

What the authors observed across the whole study: The quantity of clinical and demographic metadata differed by source and by participant and was supplied without curation.

V is cut by 7 bases and J by 4 bases, and the space between the germline ends is 10 bases. CDR1 and CDR2, looked up from the germline V gene, are MDHEN and SYDVKM. The CDR3 covers 12 residues, taking in both the cysteine and the phenylalanine. Only the CDR3 region is kept as DNA, spanning 36 bases read in frame from base 1. Sequencing input: peripheral blood. The chain uses TRBV28 and TRBJ1-2, and possibly TRBD1, on 5 matching bases. The receptor comes from a man aged 40-49 years who had recovered from COVID-19. The CDR3 has the sequence CASTGGSYGYTF. DNA sequence: TGTGCCAGCACCGGGGGGTCCTATGGCTACACCTTC.